The subject of this entry is one T cell receptor (beta chain). The sample originates from a study of T cell repertoires in cytomegalovirus infection. TCRdb redid the calling of the reads with MiXCR, one entry per CDR3 protein. Found here are over 250,000 distinct CDR3 sequences, about 25% of them singletons; the top ten hold more than 11%. The ends were cut back, 7 bases at V and 7 bases at J, with 10 bases in the middle. This CDR3 comprises 11 residues. Germline-derived CDR1 and CDR2 are MNHEY and SVGEGT. Specimen: PBMCs. The origin of this receptor is a human donor in good health (CMV status not recorded). Some clones in this sample may be carry-over from other donors' samples. The J gene is TRBJ2-5, the V gene TRBV6-2 or TRBV6-3, with unresolved D. CDR3 DNA: TGTGCCAGCACCCACGATGGGACCCAGTACTTC. It yields the protein CASTHDGTQYF.